The sequence of this TCR beta chain was determined in a study of cytomegalovirus exposure and HLA in healthy donors. The length of the CDR3 is 16 residues. The germline V gene encodes CDR1 LNHDA and CDR2 SQIVND (reference sequence). The V and J ends lost 3 bases and 4 bases, in that order; junction bases with no gene match: 6. This clone was counted once. There was no recording of CMV serostatus for this donor. The PCR contained 60 Vbeta and 13 Jbeta primers. TCRdb keeps only in-frame clones here, not all; method: immunoSEQ multiplex PCR. The sample gives around 130,000 clones, about 78% of which show up once; approximately 2.6% is in the top ten.

The rearrangement joins TRBV19 to TRBJ2-1, with 10 bases aligning to TRBD2. The receptor comes from a human donor in good health. Material for sequencing was PBMCs. This chain's CDR3 is CASSMGLLAGYNEQFF. The CDR3 DNA reads TGTGCCAGTAGTATGGGGCTACTAGCGGGATACAATGAGCAGTTCTTC.